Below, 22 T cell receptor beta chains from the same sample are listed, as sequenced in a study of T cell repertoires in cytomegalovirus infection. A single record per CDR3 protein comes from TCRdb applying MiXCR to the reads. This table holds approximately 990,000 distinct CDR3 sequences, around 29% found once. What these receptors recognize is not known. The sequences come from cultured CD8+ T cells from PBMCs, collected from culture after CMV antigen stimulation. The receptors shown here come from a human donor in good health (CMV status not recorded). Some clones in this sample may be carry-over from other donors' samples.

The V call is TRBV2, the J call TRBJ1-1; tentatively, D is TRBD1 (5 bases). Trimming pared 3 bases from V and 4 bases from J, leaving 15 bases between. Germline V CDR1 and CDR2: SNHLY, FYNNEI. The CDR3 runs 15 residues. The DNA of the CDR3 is TGTGCCAGCAGTGACCAGGGCCCGTGGAGCACTGAAGCTTTCTTT. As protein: CASSDQGPWSTEAFF.

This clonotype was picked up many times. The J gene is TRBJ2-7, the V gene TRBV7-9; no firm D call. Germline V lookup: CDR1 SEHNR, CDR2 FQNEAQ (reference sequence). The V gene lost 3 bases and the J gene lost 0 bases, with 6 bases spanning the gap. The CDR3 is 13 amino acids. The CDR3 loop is CASSLGPSYEQYV. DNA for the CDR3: TGTGCCAGCAGCTTGGGCCCCTCCTACGAGCAGTACGTC.

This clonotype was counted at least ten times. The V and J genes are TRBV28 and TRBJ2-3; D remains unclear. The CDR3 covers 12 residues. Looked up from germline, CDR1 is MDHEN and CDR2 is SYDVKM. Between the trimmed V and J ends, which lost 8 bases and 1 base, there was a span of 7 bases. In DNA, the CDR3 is TGTGCCAGCCGAACAGGCACAGATACGCAGTATTTT. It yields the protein CASRTGTDTQYF. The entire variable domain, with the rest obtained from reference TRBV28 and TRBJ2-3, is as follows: DVKVTQSSRYLVKRTGEKVFLECVQDMDHENMFWYRQDPGLGLRLIYFSYDVKMKEKGDIPEGYSVSREKKERFSLILESASTNQTSMYLCASRTGTDTQYFGPGTRLTVL.

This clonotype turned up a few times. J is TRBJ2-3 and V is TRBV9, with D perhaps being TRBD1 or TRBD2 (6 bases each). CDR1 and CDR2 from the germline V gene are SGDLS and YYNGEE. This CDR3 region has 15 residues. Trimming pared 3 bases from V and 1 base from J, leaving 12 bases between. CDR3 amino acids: CASSASGAGTDTQYF. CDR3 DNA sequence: TGTGCCAGCAGCGCCTCGGGGGCCGGCACAGATACGCAGTATTTT.

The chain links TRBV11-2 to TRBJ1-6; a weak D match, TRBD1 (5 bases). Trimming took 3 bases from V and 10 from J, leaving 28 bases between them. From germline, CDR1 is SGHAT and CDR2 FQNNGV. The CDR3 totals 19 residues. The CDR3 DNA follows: TGTGCCAGCAGCTTGTATATAGGGTTTCAGGGATTAATAGAGTCACCCCTCCACTTT. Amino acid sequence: CASSLYIGFQGLIESPLHF.

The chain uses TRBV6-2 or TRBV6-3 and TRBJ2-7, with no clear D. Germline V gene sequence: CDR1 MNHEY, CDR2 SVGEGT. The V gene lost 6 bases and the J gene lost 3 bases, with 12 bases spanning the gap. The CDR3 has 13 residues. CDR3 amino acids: CASRWTANYEQYV. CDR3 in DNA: TGTGCCAGCAGGTGGACGGCGAACTACGAGCAGTACGTC.

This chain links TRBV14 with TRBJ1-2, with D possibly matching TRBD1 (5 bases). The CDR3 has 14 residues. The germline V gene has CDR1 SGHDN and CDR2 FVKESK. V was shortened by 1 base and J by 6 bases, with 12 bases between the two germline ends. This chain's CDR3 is CASSQVSGYDGYTF. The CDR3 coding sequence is TGTGCCAGCAGCCAAGTTTCAGGGTACGATGGCTACACCTTC.

CDR3 nucleotides: TGTGCCACCTTAGGGACAGGGAACGGAAAGGGGTACTTC. Protein product: CATLGTGNGKGYF. The genes are TRBV6-1 and TRBJ2-7; 9 bases agree with TRBD1. Germline loops: CDR1 MNHNS, CDR2 SASEGT. The CDR3 loop spans 13 amino acids. V dropped 10 bases and J dropped 12; count of bases not matched to a gene: 16.

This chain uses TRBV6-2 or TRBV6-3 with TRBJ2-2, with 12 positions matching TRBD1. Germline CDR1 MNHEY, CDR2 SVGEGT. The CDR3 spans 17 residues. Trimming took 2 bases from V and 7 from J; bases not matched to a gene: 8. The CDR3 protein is CASSYIPGTGGGGELFF. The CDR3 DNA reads TGTGCCAGCAGTTACATCCCCGGGACAGGGGGCGGCGGGGAGCTGTTTTTT.

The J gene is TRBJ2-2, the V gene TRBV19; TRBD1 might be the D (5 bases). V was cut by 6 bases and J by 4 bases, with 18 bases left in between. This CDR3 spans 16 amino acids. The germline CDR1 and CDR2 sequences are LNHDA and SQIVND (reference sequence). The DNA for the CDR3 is TGTGCCAGTAGCCCCAACCCAGGACAACTCACCGGGGAGCTGTTTTTT. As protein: CASSPNPGQLTGELFF.

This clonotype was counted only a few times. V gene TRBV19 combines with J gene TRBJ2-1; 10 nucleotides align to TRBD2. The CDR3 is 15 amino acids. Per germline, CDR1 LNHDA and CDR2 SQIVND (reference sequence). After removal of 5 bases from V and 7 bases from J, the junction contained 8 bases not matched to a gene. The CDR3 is CASSGSGGKRNEQFF. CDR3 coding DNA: TGTGCCAGTAGTGGTAGCGGGGGGAAGAGAAATGAGCAGTTCTTC.

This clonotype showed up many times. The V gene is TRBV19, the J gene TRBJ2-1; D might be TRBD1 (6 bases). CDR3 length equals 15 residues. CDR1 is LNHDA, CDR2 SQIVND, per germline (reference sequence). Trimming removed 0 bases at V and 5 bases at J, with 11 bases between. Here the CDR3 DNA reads TGTGCCAGTAGTATAGAAGGGGGAATTAACAATGAGCAGTTCTTC. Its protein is CASSIEGGINNEQFF.

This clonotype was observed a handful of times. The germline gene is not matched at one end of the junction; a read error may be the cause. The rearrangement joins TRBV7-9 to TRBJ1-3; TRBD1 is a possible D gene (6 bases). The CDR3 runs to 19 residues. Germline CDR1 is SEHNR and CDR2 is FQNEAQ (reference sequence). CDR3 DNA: TGTGCCAGCACCTTAGGAGTGTTGGACAGTGGACCCTCTGGAAACACCATATATTTT. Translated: CASTLGVLDSGPSGNTIYF.

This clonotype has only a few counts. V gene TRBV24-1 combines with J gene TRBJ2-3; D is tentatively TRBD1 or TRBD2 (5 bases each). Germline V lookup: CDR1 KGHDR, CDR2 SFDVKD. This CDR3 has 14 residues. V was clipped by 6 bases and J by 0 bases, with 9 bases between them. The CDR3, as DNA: TGTGCCACCAGTCTGAGGGGAAGCACAGATACGCAGTATTTT. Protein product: CATSLRGSTDTQYF.

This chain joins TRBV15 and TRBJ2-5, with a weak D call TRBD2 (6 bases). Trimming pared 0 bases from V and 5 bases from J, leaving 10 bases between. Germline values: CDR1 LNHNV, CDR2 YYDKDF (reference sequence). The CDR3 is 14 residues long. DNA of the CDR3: TGTGCCACCAGCAGAGAGACTAGTCGGGAGACCCAGTACTTC. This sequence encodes CATSRETSRETQYF. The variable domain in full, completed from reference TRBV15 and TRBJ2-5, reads DAMVIQNPRYQVTQFGKPVTLSCSQTLNHNVMYWYQQKSSQAPKLLFHYYDKDFNNEADTPDNFQSRRPNTSFCFLDIRSPGLGDTAMYLCATSRETSRETQYFGPGTRLLVL.

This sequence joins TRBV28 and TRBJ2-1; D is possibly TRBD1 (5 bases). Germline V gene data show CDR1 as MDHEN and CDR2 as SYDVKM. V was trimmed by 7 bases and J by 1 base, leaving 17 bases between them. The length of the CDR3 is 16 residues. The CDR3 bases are TGTGCCAGCAAGCCTCGCGCAGGGTTGTCCTACAATGAGCAGTTCTTC. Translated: CASKPRAGLSYNEQFF.

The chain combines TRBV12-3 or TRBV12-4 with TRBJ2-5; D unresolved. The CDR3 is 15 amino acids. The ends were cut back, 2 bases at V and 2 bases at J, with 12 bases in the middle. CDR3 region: CASSLYDWGQETQYF. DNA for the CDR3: TGTGCCAGCAGTTTATACGATTGGGGACAAGAGACCCAGTACTTC.

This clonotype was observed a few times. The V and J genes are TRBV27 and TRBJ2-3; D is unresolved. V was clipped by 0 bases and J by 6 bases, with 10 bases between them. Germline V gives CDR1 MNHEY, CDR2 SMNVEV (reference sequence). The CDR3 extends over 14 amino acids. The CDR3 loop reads CASSLSTPRDTQYF. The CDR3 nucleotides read TGTGCCAGCAGTTTATCCACTCCCCGGGATACGCAGTATTTT.

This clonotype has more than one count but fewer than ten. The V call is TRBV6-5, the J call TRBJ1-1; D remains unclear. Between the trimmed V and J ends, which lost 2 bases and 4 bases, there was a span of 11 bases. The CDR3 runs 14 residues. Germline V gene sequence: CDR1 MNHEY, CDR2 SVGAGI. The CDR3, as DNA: TGTGCCAGCAGTTACGCACCCGGGTTCACTGAAGCTTTCTTT. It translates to CASSYAPGFTEAFF.

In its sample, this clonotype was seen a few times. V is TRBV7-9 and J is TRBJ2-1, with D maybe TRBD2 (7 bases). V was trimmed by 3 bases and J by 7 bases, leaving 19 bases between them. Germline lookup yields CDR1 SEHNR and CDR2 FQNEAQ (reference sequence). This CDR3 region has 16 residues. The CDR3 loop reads CASSFNPRGGGNEQFF. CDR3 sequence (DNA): TGTGCCAGCAGCTTCAACCCGAGGGGGGGAGGGAATGAGCAGTTCTTC. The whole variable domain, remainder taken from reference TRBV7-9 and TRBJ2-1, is DTGVSQNPRHKITKRGQNVTFRCDPISEHNRLYWYRQTLGQGPEFLTYFQNEAQLEKSRLLSDRFSAERPKGSFSTLEIQRTEQGDSAMYLCASSFNPRGGGNEQFFGPGTRLTVL.

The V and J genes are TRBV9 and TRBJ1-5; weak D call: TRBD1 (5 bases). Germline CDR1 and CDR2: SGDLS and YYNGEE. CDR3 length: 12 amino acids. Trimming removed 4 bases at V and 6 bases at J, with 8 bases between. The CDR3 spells CASSTQGQPQHF. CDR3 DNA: TGTGCCAGCAGCACTCAGGGTCAGCCCCAGCATTTT. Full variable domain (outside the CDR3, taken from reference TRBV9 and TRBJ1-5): DSGVTQTPKHLITATGQRVTLRCSPRSGDLSVYWYQQSLDQGLQFLIQYYNGEERAKGNILERFSAQQFPDLHSELNLSSLELGDSALYFCASSTQGQPQHFGDGTRLSIL.

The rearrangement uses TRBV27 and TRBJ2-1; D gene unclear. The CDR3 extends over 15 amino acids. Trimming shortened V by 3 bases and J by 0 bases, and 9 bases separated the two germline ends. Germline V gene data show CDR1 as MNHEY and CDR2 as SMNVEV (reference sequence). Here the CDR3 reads CASSFGYLSYNEQFF. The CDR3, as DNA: TGTGCCAGCAGTTTCGGCTACCTCTCCTACAATGAGCAGTTCTTC.